This passage covers 2 T cell receptor beta chains from one sample sequenced in a study of T cell responses to AZD1222 COVID-19 vaccine. The data were produced by immunoSEQ multiplex PCR, yet TCRdb's version contains in-frame clones alone and is incomplete. The table has 45,000 to 60,000 clones, 80% to 90% seen once. The sample was peripheral blood, taken on day 0 of AZD1222 vaccination. The receptors derive from an adult in good health.

This chain links TRBV30 with TRBJ1-3; no clear D gene. Per germline, CDR1 GTSNPN and CDR2 SVGIG (reference sequence). The germline V and J ends were trimmed by 1 base and 0 bases, with 10 bases remaining between them. The CDR3 has 15 amino acids. The CDR3 reads CAWSGFWDSGNTIYF. The CDR3 DNA reads TGTGCCTGGAGTGGATTCTGGGACTCTGGAAACACCATATATTTT.

The rearrangement joins TRBV18 to TRBJ2-2; 10 nucleotides agree with TRBD1. The V gene end was trimmed by 3 bases and the J gene end by 6 bases; junction bases not matched to a gene: 13. Germline V CDR1 and CDR2: KGHSH, LQKENI. The CDR3 covers 18 residues. The CDR3 spells CASSPRGPGTGASGELFF. The CDR3 bases are TGTGCCAGCTCACCCCGGGGACCGGGGACAGGGGCATCCGGGGAGCTGTTTTTT.